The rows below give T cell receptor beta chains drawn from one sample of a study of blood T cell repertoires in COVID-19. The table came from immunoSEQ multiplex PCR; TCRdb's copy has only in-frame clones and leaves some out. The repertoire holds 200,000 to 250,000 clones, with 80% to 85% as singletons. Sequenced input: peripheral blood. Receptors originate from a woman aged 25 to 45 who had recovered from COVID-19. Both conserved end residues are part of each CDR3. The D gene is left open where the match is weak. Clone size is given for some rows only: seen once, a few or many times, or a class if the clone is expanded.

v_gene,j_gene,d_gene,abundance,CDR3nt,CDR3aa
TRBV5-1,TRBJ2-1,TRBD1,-,TGCGCCAGCACCCCCCAGCCGGGACAGACCTACAATGAGCAGTTCTTC,CASTPQPGQTYNEQFF
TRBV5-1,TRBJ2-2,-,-,TGCGCCAGCAGCTTCCAGAACACCGGGGAGCTGTTTTTT,CASSFQNTGELFF
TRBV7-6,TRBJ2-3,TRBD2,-,TGTGCCAGCAGCTCCGGTGGAGCGGGAGGGCCATTTGTTAGGTCTAGCACAGATACGCAGTATTTT,CASSSGGAGGPFVRSSTDTQYF
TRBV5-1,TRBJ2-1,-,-,TGCGCCAGCAGCGTGGGCCGGAGCTCCTACAATGAGCAGTTCTTC,CASSVGRSSYNEQFF
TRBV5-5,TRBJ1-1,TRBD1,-,TGTGCCAGCAGCCGCACAGGGGTGAACACTGAAGCTTTCTTT,CASSRTGVNTEAFF
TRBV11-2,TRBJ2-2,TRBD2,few,TGTGCCAGCAGCTTAGATCGGAGCGGGGACACCGGGGAGCTGTTTTTT,CASSLDRSGDTGELFF
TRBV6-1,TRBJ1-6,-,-,TGTGCCAGCAGTGAACAACAGGGAAATTCACCCCTCCACTTT,CASSEQQGNSPLHF
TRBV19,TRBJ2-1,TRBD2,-,TGTGCCAGTAGTATCGGTAGCGGGAGGGGATGGAATGAGCAGTTCTTC,CASSIGSGRGWNEQFF
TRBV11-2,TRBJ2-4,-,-,TGTGCCAGCAGCTTTGGGCCAGGCGCCAAAAACATTCAGTACTTC,CASSFGPGAKNIQYF
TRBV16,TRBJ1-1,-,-,TGTGCCAGCAGCCAATATGCGGGGAACACTGAAGCTTTCTTT,CASSQYAGNTEAFF
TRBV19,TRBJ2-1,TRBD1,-,TGTGCCAGTGGGTTGACAGGGAAGGCCGAGTTTGAGCAGTTCTTC,CASGLTGKAEFEQFF
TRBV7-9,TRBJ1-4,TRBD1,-,TGTGCCAGCAGCACACGGGACAGGGCCTTTCATGAAAAACTGTTTTTT,CASSTRDRAFHEKLFF
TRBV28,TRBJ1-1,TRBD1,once,TGTGCCAGCAGGTCCGGACAGGGTAACGCTGAAGCTTTCTTT,CASRSGQGNAEAFF
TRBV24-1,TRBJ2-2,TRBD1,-,TGTGCCACCAGTGATTTGCAAATCGACAGGGGTAAGACCGGGGAGCTGTTTTTT,CATSDLQIDRGKTGELFF
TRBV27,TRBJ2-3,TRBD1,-,TGTGCCAGCAGTCCCGGGACAGGAGATACGCAGTATTTT,CASSPGTGDTQYF
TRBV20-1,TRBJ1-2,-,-,TGCAGTGCTAGGCACTATTACGGCTACACCTTC,CSARHYYGYTF
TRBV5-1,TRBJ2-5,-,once,TGCGCCAGCAACTTGGAGGCAGGGAGGGAGACCCAGTACTTC,CASNLEAGRETQYF
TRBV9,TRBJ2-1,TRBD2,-,TGTGCCAGCAGCGGAACTAGCGGGGGGGAGGATGAGCAGTTCTTC,CASSGTSGGEDEQFF
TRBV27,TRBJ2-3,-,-,TGTGCCAGCAGTTGGCGGACAGATAGCCGAACAGATACGCAGTATTTT,CASSWRTDSRTDTQYF
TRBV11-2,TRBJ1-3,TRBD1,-,TGTGCCAGCAGCCTCACCCGACAGGGAGGAAACACCATATATTTT,CASSLTRQGGNTIYF
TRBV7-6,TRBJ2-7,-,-,TGTGCCAGCAGCTATAACAGGGATGGGCCCTACGAGCAGTACTTC,CASSYNRDGPYEQYF
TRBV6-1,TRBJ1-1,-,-,TGTGCCAGCAGTGAAAACAGAGGGTATGAAGCTTTCTTT,CASSENRGYEAFF
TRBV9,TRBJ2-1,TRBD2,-,TGTGCCAGCAGCGCGGGAGGAGGCTACAATGAGCAGTTCTTC,CASSAGGGYNEQFF
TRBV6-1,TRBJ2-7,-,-,TGTGCCAGCAGTGAAGCCTCAGGGAGGTACGAGCAGTACTTC,CASSEASGRYEQYF
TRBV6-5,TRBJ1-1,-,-,TGTGCCAGCAGTTATCGGGGGACGAACACTGAAGCTTTCTTT,CASSYRGTNTEAFF
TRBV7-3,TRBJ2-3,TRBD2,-,TGTGCCAGCAGCGGACTAGCGGGCACAGATACGCAGTATTTT,CASSGLAGTDTQYF
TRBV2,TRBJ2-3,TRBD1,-,TGTGCCAGGGGGTTAACAGGGGATCGAAGAGATACGCAGTATTTT,CARGLTGDRRDTQYF
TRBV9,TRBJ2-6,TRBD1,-,TGTGCCAGCAGCGACGATCCGGGACAGGGTCTCCTCGGGGCCAACGTCCTGACTTTC,CASSDDPGQGLLGANVLTF
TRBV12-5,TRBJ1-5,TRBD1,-,TGTGCTAGTGGTAACGCAGGGGGTATGAGCAATCAGCCCCAGCATTTT,CASGNAGGMSNQPQHF
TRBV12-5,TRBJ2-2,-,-,TGTGCTAGTGGTTTGGTACTCAGGGCCACCGGGGAGCTGTTTTTT,CASGLVLRATGELFF
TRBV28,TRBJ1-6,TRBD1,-,TGTGCCAGCCTTAAACAGGGGAGAACGGGCTCCCTCCACTTT,CASLKQGRTGSLHF
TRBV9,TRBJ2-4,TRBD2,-,TGTGCCAGCAGCGGGTGGCGGGAGAACATTCAGTACTTC,CASSGWRENIQYF
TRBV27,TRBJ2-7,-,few,TGTGCCAGCAGTGAAGACCGGGACTGGTACGAGCAGTACTTC,CASSEDRDWYEQYF
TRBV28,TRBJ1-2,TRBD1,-,TGTGCCAGCAGTCCCCTACCGGGACAGGGAGATTATGGCTACACCTTC,CASSPLPGQGDYGYTF
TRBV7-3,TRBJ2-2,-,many,TGTGCCAGCAGCTTAATCGACTCAGTTACTTCCGGGGAGCTGTTTTTT,CASSLIDSVTSGELFF
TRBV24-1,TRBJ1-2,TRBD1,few,TGTGCCACCAGTGATTCGACAGGGCCGGGGGGCTACACCTTC,CATSDSTGPGGYTF
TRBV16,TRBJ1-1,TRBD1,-,TGTGCCAGCAGCCAGGGGACAGGGAAGAACACTGAAGCTTTCTTT,CASSQGTGKNTEAFF
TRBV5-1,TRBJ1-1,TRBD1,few,TGCGCCAGCAGCTTGGACCTACAGGGGGCGCACACTGAAGCTTTCTTT,CASSLDLQGAHTEAFF
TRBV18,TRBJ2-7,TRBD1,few,TGTGCCAGCTCATCTATAGGGACAGGAGGCCACGAGCAGTACTTC,CASSSIGTGGHEQYF
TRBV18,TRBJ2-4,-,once,TGTGCCAGCTCACCGGACCGGGCAGGGAAGGGAAACATTCAGTACTTC,CASSPDRAGKGNIQYF
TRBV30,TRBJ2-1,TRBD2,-,TGTGCCTGGAGTCGGGGGACTAGCGGTTACAATGAGCAGTTCTTC,CAWSRGTSGYNEQFF
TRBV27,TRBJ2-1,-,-,TGTGCCAGCAGTTCGTGGGCGGGTTCCTACAATGAGCAGTTCTTC,CASSSWAGSYNEQFF
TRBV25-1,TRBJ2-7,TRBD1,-,TGTGCCAGCAGTAGGGGACAGGGTTTCCACGAGCAGTACTTC,CASSRGQGFHEQYF
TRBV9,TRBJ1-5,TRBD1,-,TGTGCCAGCAGCGTAGGACAGGGGCAGCCCCAGCATTTT,CASSVGQGQPQHF
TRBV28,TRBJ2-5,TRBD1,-,TGTGCCAGCAGTCCAGTCGTCTATACAGGGGAAGAGACCCAGTACTTC,CASSPVVYTGEETQYF
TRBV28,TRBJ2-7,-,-,TGTGCCAGCAGAGCCAGGGTCCATCCCCCTCCCGAGCAGTACTTC,CASRARVHPPPEQYF
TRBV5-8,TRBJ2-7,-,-,TGTGCCAGCAGCTTGGAGATTCGGCGGGAGCAGTACTTC,CASSLEIRREQYF
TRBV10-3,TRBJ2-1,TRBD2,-,TGTGCCATCAGCGCGGGAGCAGTCGGCAATGAGCAGTTCTTC,CAISAGAVGNEQFF
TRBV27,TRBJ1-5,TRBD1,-,TGTGCCAGCAGTACCGGACAGGGTCGTAGTCGGGCCCAGCATTTT,CASSTGQGRSRAQHF
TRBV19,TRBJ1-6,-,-,TGTGCCAGTAGTACGGCGGGAAATAATTCACCCCTCCACTTT,CASSTAGNNSPLHF
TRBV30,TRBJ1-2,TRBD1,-,TGTGCCTGGAGTGGGCAGGGGGCGGGCTATGGCTACACCTTC,CAWSGQGAGYGYTF
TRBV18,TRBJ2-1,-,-,TGTGCCAGCTCACCAAACAGCCGTGATGAGCAGTTCTTC,CASSPNSRDEQFF
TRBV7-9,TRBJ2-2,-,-,TGTGCCAGCAGCTTAAGAGTGGCAGTGGAGCGAAAAAACACCGGGGAGCTGTTTTTT,CASSLRVAVERKNTGELFF